The following is a T cell receptor beta chain sequence with its context. The data were taken from a study of a mutant IDH1 vaccine in newly diagnosed glioma. Study overall: Earlier treatment was radiotherapy, temozolomide, or both, with most getting both.

Assay used: immunoSEQ multiplex PCR; TCRdb lists only in-frame clones, some missing. The table includes about 70,000 clones, around 83% detected once. Time point of the sample: baseline, week 1 (first vaccination visit). Noted treatment: pre-vaccination baseline after standard-of-care therapy. Each donor presented with a new WHO grade 3 or 4 astrocytoma that tested IDH1-mutant and showed ATRX loss. Germline V CDR1 and CDR2: SGHRS, YFSETQ. Trimming removed 4 bases from V and 6 bases from J, with 18 bases in between. The CDR3 contains 15 residues. The clonotype comes from a woman younger than 30 with glioma. Some clones in this sample may be carry-over from other donors' samples. The sample was peripheral blood mononuclear cells (PBMCs), taken from a glioma patient treated with radiotherapy, temozolomide or both. This chain connects TRBV5-1 to TRBJ2-3; D could derive from TRBD1 or TRBD2 (5 bases each). Here the CDR3 DNA reads TGCGCCAGCAGCCCGGGACGGGGTTACGTGGATACGCAGTATTTT. Protein sequence: CASSPGRGYVDTQYF.